The rows below give T cell receptor beta chains drawn from one sample of a study of read filtering for tumor transcriptome and immune sequencing. MiXCR, run by TCRdb on the reads, gives a single entry per CDR3 protein. The table has 40,000 or so distinct CDR3 sequences, 11% to 15% seen once. Specimen: a population of CD138-negative cells sorted from bone marrow. The source is a donor at least 40 years old with multiple myeloma. CDR3s include the opening cysteine and the closing phenylalanine or tryptophan. D genes are given only for firm matches. Some rows have no size entry. The others give once, few or many, or a class for an expanded clone.

TRBV19	17	TRBJ2-1	TRBD1	-	CASSNPDRGARPNEQFF	TGTGCCAGTAGTAACCCAGACAGGGGAGCGCGGCCTAATGAGCAGTTCTTC
TRBV4-3	18	TRBJ2-5	TRBD2	-	CASSQETHGLAGEETQYF	TGCGCCAGCAGCCAAGAAACTCACGGGCTAGCGGGCGAAGAGACCCAGTACTTC
TRBV15	13	TRBJ1-1	-	many	CATSREMNTEAFF	TGTGCCACCAGCAGAGAGATGAACACTGAAGCTTTCTTT
TRBV15	14	TRBJ1-1	-	many	CATSVRGYATEAFF	TGTGCCACCAGCGTACGGGGGTATGCCACTGAAGCTTTCTTT
TRBV6-1	15	TRBJ2-5	-	many	CASTLSIGQEETQYF	TGTGCCAGCACCCTAAGCATCGGACAAGAAGAGACCCAGTACTTC
TRBV5-1	15	TRBJ1-6	-	many	CASSPSGRDDSPLHF	TGCGCCAGCAGCCCTTCGGGCAGAGATGATTCACCCCTCCACTTT
TRBV4-3	15	TRBJ1-1	-	medium-sized	CASSQEGGWLSEAFF	TGCGCCAGCAGCCAAGAGGGGGGATGGCTCTCTGAAGCTTTCTTT
TRBV4-3	16	TRBJ1-6	-	many	CASSQDLGDYNSPLHF	TGCGCCAGCAGCCAAGATCTAGGGGATTATAATTCACCCCTCCACTTT
TRBV20-1	12	TRBJ1-4	-	many	CSARSGYEKLFF	TGCAGTGCTAGATCAGGGTATGAAAAACTGTTTTTT
TRBV13	13	TRBJ2-7	-	-	CASSLGVGYEQYF	TGTGCCAGCAGCTTAGGGGTAGGGTACGAGCAGTACTTC
TRBV27	14	TRBJ2-1	-	many	CASSLRRGSNEQFF	TGTGCCAGCAGTTTACGGAGGGGAAGCAATGAGCAGTTCTTC
TRBV6-2/TRBV6-3	13	TRBJ2-2	-	many	CASYRGRAGELFF	TGTGCCAGCTACCGAGGACGAGCCGGGGAGCTGTTTTTT
TRBV6-5	14	TRBJ1-1	-	many	CASTLTWGGAEAFF	TGTGCCAGCACCCTTACATGGGGGGGGGCTGAAGCTTTCTTT
TRBV7-9	15	TRBJ2-7	-	many	CASSLSETDAYEQYF	TGTGCCAGCAGCTTATCGGAAACGGACGCCTACGAGCAGTACTTC
TRBV7-8	13	TRBJ1-1	-	many	CASSSAGRTEAFF	TGTGCCAGCAGCTCAGCGGGCCGTACTGAAGCTTTCTTT
TRBV30	14	TRBJ2-1	TRBD2	-	CAWSVGTSEGEQFF	TGTGCCTGGAGTGTAGGGACTAGCGAAGGTGAGCAGTTCTTC
TRBV10-1	14	TRBJ2-3	-	many	CASSEFPRTDTQYF	TGCGCCAGCAGTGAATTTCCCAGGACAGATACGCAGTATTTT
TRBV20-1	15	TRBJ2-3	TRBD2	many	CSARPLAGTTDTQYF	TGCAGTGCTAGACCCCTAGCGGGAACCACAGATACGCAGTATTTT
TRBV27	13	TRBJ1-1	-	many	CASSQWEDTEAFF	TGTGCCAGCAGCCAATGGGAGGACACTGAAGCTTTCTTT
TRBV27	11	TRBJ2-5	-	many	CASNQGETQYF	TGTGCCAGCAACCAGGGAGAGACCCAGTACTTC
TRBV7-9	15	TRBJ2-3	-	many	CASSLGALSTDTQYF	TGTGCCAGCAGCTTAGGGGCTCTTAGCACAGATACGCAGTATTTT
TRBV12-3/TRBV12-4	15	TRBJ2-5	TRBD2	few	CASSLISGGQETQYF	TGTGCCAGCAGTTTAATATCGGGGGGACAAGAGACCCAGTACTTC
TRBV5-1	15	TRBJ1-6	-	many	CASSLANTANSPLHF	TGCGCCAGCAGCTTGGCCAATACCGCTAATTCACCCCTCCACTTT
TRBV9	15	TRBJ2-1	TRBD1	many	CASSVSAGTGNEQFF	TGTGCCAGCAGCGTATCTGCCGGGACAGGCAATGAGCAGTTCTTC
TRBV5-1	14	TRBJ2-7	TRBD2	many	CASGRAGDSYEQYF	TGCGCCAGCGGAAGAGCGGGGGACTCCTACGAGCAGTACTTC
TRBV3-1	15	TRBJ2-5	-	many	CASSQTSGNQETQYF	TGTGCCAGCAGCCAAACGTCGGGTAACCAAGAGACCCAGTACTTC
TRBV28	14	TRBJ2-2	-	many	CASSFPSTTGELFF	TGTGCCAGCAGTTTTCCCTCCACCACCGGGGAGCTGTTTTTT
TRBV28	15	TRBJ1-3	-	few	CASSLPGEAGNTIYF	TGTGCCAGCAGTCTTCCGGGGGAGGCTGGAAACACCATATATTTT
TRBV6-1	14	TRBJ2-6	-	many	CASQTGNGANVLTF	TGTGCCAGCCAGACCGGGAACGGGGCCAACGTCCTGACTTTC
TRBV5-1	17	TRBJ2-5	-	many	CASSLTGGIAFQETQYF	TGCGCCAGCAGCTTGACGGGGGGCATTGCCTTCCAAGAGACCCAGTACTTC
TRBV28	13	TRBJ2-1	-	many	CASIGPPYNEQFF	TGTGCCAGCATAGGACCCCCCTACAATGAGCAGTTCTTC
TRBV7-3	14	TRBJ2-1	-	-	CASSLFGRSNERFF	TGTGCCAGCAGCTTATTTGGGCGGAGCAATGAGCGGTTCTTC
TRBV20-1	16	TRBJ2-1	TRBD2	many	CSANLAGGRSYNEQFF	TGCAGTGCTAATCTAGCGGGGGGGCGCTCCTACAATGAGCAGTTCTTC
TRBV6-2/TRBV6-3	13	TRBJ2-4	-	many	CASLEGHSNIQYF	TGTGCCAGCCTGGAGGGGCATTCAAACATTCAGTACTTC
TRBV2	13	TRBJ2-1	-	many	CASSEAGYNEQFF	TGTGCCAGCAGTGAAGCGGGTTACAATGAGCAGTTCTTC
TRBV6-2/TRBV6-3	15	TRBJ2-7	TRBD2	few	CASKNPGLAGYEQYF	TGTGCCAGCAAAAACCCGGGACTAGCGGGGTACGAGCAGTACTTC
TRBV6-2/TRBV6-3	12	TRBJ1-1	-	many	CASSYGPTEAFF	TGTGCCAGCAGTTACGGTCCCACTGAAGCTTTCTTT
TRBV6-2/TRBV6-3	13	TRBJ2-7	-	many	CASTLRVSYEQYF	TGTGCCAGCACCCTACGGGTCTCCTACGAGCAGTACTTC
TRBV24-1	13	TRBJ2-1	-	few	CATSDSRTDEQFF	TGTGCCACCAGTGATTCTAGAACAGATGAGCAGTTCTTC
TRBV30	15	TRBJ2-3	TRBD2	many	CAWRTASGGLTTQYF	TGTGCCTGGAGGACGGCTAGCGGGGGGCTTACTACGCAGTATTTT
TRBV7-2	13	TRBJ2-7	-	-	CASSPGPVWGQYF	TGTGCCAGCAGCCCAGGACCGGTCTGGGGGCAGTACTTC
TRBV5-5	12	TRBJ2-7	TRBD1	many	CASKGQGDEQYF	TGTGCCAGCAAGGGACAGGGGGACGAGCAGTACTTC
TRBV10-3	14	TRBJ1-1	TRBD1	many	CAISGGQVNTEAFF	TGTGCCATCAGTGGAGGACAGGTGAACACTGAAGCTTTCTTT
TRBV15	16	TRBJ2-3	-	many	CATSRRGGETTDTQYF	TGTGCCACCAGCAGAAGGGGGGGCGAAACCACAGATACGCAGTATTTT
TRBV7-2	13	TRBJ2-5	-	-	CASGRQNQETQYF	TGTGCCAGCGGTAGACAGAACCAAGAGACCCAGTACTTC
TRBV12-3/TRBV12-4	12	TRBJ2-7	-	many	CASSLQGHEQYF	TGTGCCAGCAGTCTACAGGGCCACGAGCAGTACTTC
TRBV7-2	15	TRBJ1-5	-	many	CASSLDLGGNQPQHF	TGTGCCAGCAGCTTAGATCTAGGAGGCAATCAGCCCCAGCATTTT
TRBV28	16	TRBJ2-2	TRBD1	many	CASSSPQGVGTGELFF	TGTGCCAGCAGTTCCCCGCAGGGGGTGGGCACCGGGGAGCTGTTTTTT
TRBV7-2	12	TRBJ2-3	-	many	CASSLDVDTQYF	TGTGCCAGCAGCTTAGACGTAGATACGCAGTATTTT
TRBV4-1	16	TRBJ2-5	TRBD1	many	CASSHVLRDRGETQYF	TGCGCCAGCAGCCATGTCTTACGGGACAGGGGAGAGACCCAGTACTTC
TRBV21-1	11	TRBJ2-4	-	many	CASSKAPAEYF	TGTGCCAGCAGCAAAGCACCGGCGGAGTACTTC
TRBV20-1	12	TRBJ1-1	-	-	CSAVDRDTEAFF	TGCAGTGCTGTAGACCGGGACACTGAAGCTTTCTTT
TRBV7-2	12	TRBJ1-2	-	many	CATRADPYGYTF	TGTGCCACCCGGGCCGATCCTTATGGCTACACCTTC
TRBV28	16	TRBJ1-1	TRBD1	many	CASRGQGVGGNTEAFF	TGTGCCAGCAGGGGACAGGGGGTAGGTGGGAACACTGAAGCTTTCTTT
TRBV7-3	13	TRBJ2-5	-	many	CASSPFGGETQYF	TGTGCCAGCAGCCCGTTTGGAGGGGAGACCCAGTACTTC
TRBV5-5	15	TRBJ1-2	TRBD1	many	CASSLVGTESYGYTF	TGTGCCAGCAGCTTGGTGGGGACAGAGAGTTATGGCTACACCTTC
TRBV7-2	14	TRBJ1-2	-	many	CASSLRQNGYGYTF	TGTGCCAGCAGCTTAAGACAGAACGGCTATGGCTACACCTTC
TRBV20-1	11	TRBJ2-1	-	many	CSARDLHEQFF	TGCAGTGCTAGAGATTTACATGAGCAGTTCTTC
TRBV5-1	16	TRBJ2-7	TRBD1	many	CASSNLPGQGSYEQYF	TGCGCCAGCAGCAACCTACCGGGACAGGGGTCCTACGAGCAGTACTTC
TRBV19	17	TRBJ1-5	TRBD1	many	CASIPGQGASSNQPQHF	TGTGCCAGTATCCCGGGACAGGGGGCTAGTAGCAATCAGCCCCAGCATTTT